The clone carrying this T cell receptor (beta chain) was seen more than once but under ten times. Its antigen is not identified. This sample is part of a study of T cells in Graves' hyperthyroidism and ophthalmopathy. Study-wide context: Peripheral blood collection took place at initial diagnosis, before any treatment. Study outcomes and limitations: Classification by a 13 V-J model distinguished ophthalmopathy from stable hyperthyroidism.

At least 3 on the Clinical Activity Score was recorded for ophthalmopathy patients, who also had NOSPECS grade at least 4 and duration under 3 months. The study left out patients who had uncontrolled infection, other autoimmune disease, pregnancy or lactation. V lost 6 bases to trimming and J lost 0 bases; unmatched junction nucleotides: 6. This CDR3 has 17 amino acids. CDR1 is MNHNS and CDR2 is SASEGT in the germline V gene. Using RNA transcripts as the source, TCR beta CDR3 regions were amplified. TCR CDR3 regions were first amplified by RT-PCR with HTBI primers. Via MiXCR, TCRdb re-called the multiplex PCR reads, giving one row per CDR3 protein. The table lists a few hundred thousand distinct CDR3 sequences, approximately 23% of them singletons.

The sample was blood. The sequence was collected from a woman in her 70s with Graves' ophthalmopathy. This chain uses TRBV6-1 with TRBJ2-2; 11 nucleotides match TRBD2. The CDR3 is CASRELAGVPNTGELFF. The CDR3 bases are TGTGCCAGCAGAGAACTAGCGGGAGTGCCGAACACCGGGGAGCTGTTTTTT.